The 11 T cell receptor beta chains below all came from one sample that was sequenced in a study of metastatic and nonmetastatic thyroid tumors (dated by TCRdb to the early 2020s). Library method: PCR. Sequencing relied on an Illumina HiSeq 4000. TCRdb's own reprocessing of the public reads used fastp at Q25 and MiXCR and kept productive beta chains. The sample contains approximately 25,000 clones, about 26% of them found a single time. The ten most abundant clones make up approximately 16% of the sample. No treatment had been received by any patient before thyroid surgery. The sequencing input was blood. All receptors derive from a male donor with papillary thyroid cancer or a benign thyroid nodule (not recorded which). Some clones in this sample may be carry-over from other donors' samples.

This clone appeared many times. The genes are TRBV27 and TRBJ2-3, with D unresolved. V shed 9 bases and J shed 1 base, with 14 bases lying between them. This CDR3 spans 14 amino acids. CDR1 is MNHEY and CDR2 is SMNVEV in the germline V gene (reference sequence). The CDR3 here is CASKTLIGTDTQYF. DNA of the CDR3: TGTGCCAGTAAGACCCTAATAGGCACAGATACGCAGTATTTT.

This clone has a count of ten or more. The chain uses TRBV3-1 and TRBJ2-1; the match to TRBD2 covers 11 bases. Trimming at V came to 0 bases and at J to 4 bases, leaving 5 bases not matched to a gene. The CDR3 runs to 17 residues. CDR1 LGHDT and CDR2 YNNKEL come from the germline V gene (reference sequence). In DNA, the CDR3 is TGTGCCAGCAGCCAAGAACCCACTAGCGGGAGTTACAATGAGCAGTTCTTC. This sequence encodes CASSQEPTSGSYNEQFF.

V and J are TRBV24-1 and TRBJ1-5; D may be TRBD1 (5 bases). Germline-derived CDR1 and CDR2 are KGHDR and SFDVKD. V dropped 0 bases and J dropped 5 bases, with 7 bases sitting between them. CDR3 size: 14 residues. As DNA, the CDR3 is TGTGCCACCAGTGATTTGGACAGCGATCAGCCCCAGCATTTT. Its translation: CATSDLDSDQPQHF.

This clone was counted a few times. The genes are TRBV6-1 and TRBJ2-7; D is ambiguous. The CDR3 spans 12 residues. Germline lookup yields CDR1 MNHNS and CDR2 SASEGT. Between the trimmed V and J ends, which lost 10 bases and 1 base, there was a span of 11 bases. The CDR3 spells CAILGPSYEQYF. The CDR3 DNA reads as TGTGCCATCCTCGGCCCGTCCTACGAGCAGTACTTC.

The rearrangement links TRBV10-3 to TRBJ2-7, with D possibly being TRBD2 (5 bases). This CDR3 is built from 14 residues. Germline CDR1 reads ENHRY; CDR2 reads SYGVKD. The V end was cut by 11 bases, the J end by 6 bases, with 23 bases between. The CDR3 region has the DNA TGTGCCGTACACCGGGGAGCGCGCGGCTGCGAGCAGTACTTC. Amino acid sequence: CAVHRGARGCEQYF.

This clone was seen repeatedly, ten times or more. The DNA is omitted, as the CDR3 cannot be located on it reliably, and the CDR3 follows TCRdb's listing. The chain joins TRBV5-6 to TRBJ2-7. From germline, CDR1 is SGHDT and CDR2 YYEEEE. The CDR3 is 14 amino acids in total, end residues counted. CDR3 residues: CASSFGSGSYEQYF.

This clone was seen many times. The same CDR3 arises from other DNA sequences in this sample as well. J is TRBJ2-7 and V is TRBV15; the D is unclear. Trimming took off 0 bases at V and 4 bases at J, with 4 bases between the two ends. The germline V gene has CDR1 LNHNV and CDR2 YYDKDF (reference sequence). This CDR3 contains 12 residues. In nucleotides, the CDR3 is TGTGCCACCAGCAGAGATATTTACGAGCAGTACTTC. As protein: CATSRDIYEQYF.

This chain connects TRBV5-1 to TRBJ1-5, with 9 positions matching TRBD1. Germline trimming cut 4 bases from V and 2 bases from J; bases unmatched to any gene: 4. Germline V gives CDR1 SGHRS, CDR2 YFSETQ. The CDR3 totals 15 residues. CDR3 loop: CASSGGTGRNQPQHF. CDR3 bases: TGCGCCAGCAGCGGGGGGACAGGGCGCAATCAGCCCCAGCATTTT.

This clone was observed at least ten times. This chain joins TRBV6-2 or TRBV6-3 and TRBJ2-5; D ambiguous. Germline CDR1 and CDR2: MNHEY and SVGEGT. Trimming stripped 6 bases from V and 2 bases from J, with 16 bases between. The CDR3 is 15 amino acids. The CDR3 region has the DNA TGTGCCAGCAGCTCCGTCCAGCGCAGGCAAGAGACCCAGTACTTC. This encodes CASSSVQRRQETQYF.

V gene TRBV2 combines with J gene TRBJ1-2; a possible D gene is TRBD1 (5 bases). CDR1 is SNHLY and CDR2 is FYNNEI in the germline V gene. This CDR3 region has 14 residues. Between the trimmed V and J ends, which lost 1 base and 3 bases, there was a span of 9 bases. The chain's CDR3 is CASSEGTRYYGYTF. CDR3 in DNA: TGTGCCAGCAGTGAAGGGACACGGTACTATGGCTACACCTTC.

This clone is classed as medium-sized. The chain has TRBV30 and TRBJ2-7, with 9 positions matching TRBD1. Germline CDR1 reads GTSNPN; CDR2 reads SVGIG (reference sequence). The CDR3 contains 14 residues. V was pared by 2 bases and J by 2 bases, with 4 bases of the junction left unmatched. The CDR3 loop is CAWSSTGGPYEQYF. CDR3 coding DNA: TGTGCCTGGAGTTCGACAGGGGGGCCCTACGAGCAGTACTTC.